Below are 32 T cell receptor beta chains sequenced from a single sample in a study of blood T cell repertoires in COVID-19. Assay: immunoSEQ multiplex PCR; the TCRdb copy retains only in-frame clones and omits some. This sample yields around 170,000 clones, of which around nine tenths are seen a single time; approximately 0.5% belongs to the top ten. The material sequenced was peripheral blood. The receptor source for this set is a man aged 50 to 59 with acute or convalescent COVID-19.

This chain connects TRBV5-4 to TRBJ1-1; D perhaps matches TRBD1 (5 bases). V was cut by 4 bases and J by 11 bases, with 21 bases left in between. Per the germline V gene, CDR1 is SGHNT and CDR2 is YYREEE (reference sequence). There are 14 residues in the CDR3. The CDR3 sequence is CASSPIDSPRRAFF. The CDR3 DNA reads as TGTGCCAGCAGCCCGATCGACAGCCCCCGGCGGGCTTTCTTT.

The chain recombines TRBV7-8 with TRBJ1-4, with TRBD1 matching 8 bases. J lost 10 bases, V lost 2 bases, and 9 bases had no gene match. The CDR3 is 15 residues long. CDR1 and CDR2 from the germline V gene are SGHVS and FQNEAQ. The CDR3 DNA follows: TGTGCCAGCAGCTTATTGGACAGGGATGTCGGAAAACTGTTTTTT. Protein product: CASSLLDRDVGKLFF.

The chain is built from TRBV7-9 and TRBJ2-2; 7 positions match TRBD2. Losses at the gene ends were 2 bases for V and 4 bases for J; bases not matched to a gene: 7. The CDR3 loop spans 16 amino acids. CDR1 and CDR2 (germline): SEHNR, FQNEAQ (reference sequence). The CDR3 coding sequence is TGTGCCAGCAGCTTACGGGGGAGCGGGATCACCGGGGAGCTGTTTTTT. This codes for CASSLRGSGITGELFF. Filled out from reference TRBV7-9 and TRBJ2-2, the complete variable domain reads DTGVSQNPRHKITKRGQNVTFRCDPISEHNRLYWYRQTLGQGPEFLTYFQNEAQLEKSRLLSDRFSAERPKGSFSTLEIQRTEQGDSAMYLCASSLRGSGITGELFFGEGSRLTVL.

The chain is built from TRBV12-5 and TRBJ2-1, with 8 positions matching TRBD1. V lost 0 bases, J lost 9 bases, and 10 bases stayed unmatched. From germline, CDR1 is LGHNT and CDR2 FRNRAP. The CDR3 extends over 16 amino acids. The CDR3 DNA sequence: TGTGCTAGTGGTTTGGTACGCCAGGGGGCAGTTCCTGAGCAGTTCTTC. Protein: CASGLVRQGAVPEQFF.

The chain uses TRBV28 and TRBJ1-6, with unresolved D. CDR3 length equals 14 residues. The germline gives CDR1 MDHEN, CDR2 SYDVKM. The V gene lost 2 bases and the J gene lost 10 bases, with 12 bases spanning the gap. The CDR3 reads CASSLPTLGSPLHF. CDR3 DNA sequence: TGTGCCAGCAGTTTACCCACCTTGGGCTCACCCCTCCACTTT.

This sequence joins TRBV4-3 and TRBJ1-6, with a weak D call TRBD1 (6 bases). CDR1 is LGHNA and CDR2 is YSLEER in the germline V gene. This CDR3 has 16 residues. V lost 1 base, J lost 5 bases, and 12 bases lay in between. DNA of the CDR3: TGCGCCAGCAGCCAAGTTTGGCAGGGGAATAATTCACCCCTCCACTTT. The encoded protein is CASSQVWQGNNSPLHF.

V gene TRBV6-5 combines with J gene TRBJ2-1; D remains unclear. CDR3 size: 12 residues. Germline V gene lookup returns CDR1 MNHEY and CDR2 SVGAGI. Trimming cost V 7 bases and J 4 bases, with 8 bases left between them. The CDR3 protein is CASKTFYNEQFF. CDR3 sequence (DNA): TGTGCCAGCAAGACTTTTTACAATGAGCAGTTCTTC.

The gene calls are TRBV10-3 and TRBJ2-6; the match to TRBD1 covers 10 bases. Germline lookup yields CDR1 ENHRY and CDR2 SYGVKD. CDR3 length: 16 amino acids. V was clipped by 10 bases and J by 1 base; unmatched bases: 7. The CDR3 DNA reads as TGTGCCACGCAAGACAGGGGGCAATCTGGGGCCAACGTCCTGACTTTC. Translating gives CATQDRGQSGANVLTF.

This chain links TRBV29-1 with TRBJ2-2, with D perhaps TRBD1 (6 bases). The CDR3 runs 13 residues. Germline V lookup: CDR1 SQVTM, CDR2 ANQGSEA. V was cut by 7 bases and J by 0 bases, with 9 bases left in between. CDR3 sequence (DNA): TGCAGCGCAAGACAGGCGAACACCGGGGAGCTGTTTTTT. The encoded protein is CSARQANTGELFF.

V is TRBV6-2 or TRBV6-3 and J is TRBJ2-1; TRBD1 matches 7 bases. Unmatched junction bases numbered 9, after V lost 7 bases and J lost 9 bases. Germline V gene lookup returns CDR1 MNHEY and CDR2 SVGEGT. The CDR3 is made up of 13 amino acids. In DNA, the CDR3 is TGTGCCAGCAACCCAAGGGGGCACGGTGAGCAGTTCTTC. Encoded protein: CASNPRGHGEQFF.

This chain connects TRBV5-4 to TRBJ1-1; 10 bases fit TRBD1. The V segment lost 3 bases and the J segment 5 bases; nucleotides outside the gene matches: 1. This CDR3 contains 13 residues. The V gene's germline CDR1 is SGHNT and CDR2 YYREEE (reference sequence). The CDR3 reads CASSWTGGTEAFF. For the CDR3, the DNA is TGTGCCAGCAGCTGGACAGGGGGGACTGAAGCTTTCTTT.

V is TRBV23-1 and J is TRBJ2-7; D is possibly TRBD1 (6 bases). Being an ORF, TRBV23-1 has a function that is uncertain. CDR3 size: 12 residues. V lost 6 bases and J 2 bases, leaving 8 bases between the germline ends. This CDR3 reads CASRRQAYEQYF. The CDR3 DNA reads TGCGCCAGCAGAAGACAGGCCTACGAGCAGTACTTC.

The chain uses TRBV28 and TRBJ2-4; unclear D gene. Trimming left V 8 bases short and J 1 base short, with 12 bases between. Germline V gene data show CDR1 as MDHEN and CDR2 as SYDVKM. This CDR3 comprises 14 residues. CDR3 protein: CASEGSWAKNIQYF. The CDR3 nucleotides are TGTGCCAGCGAAGGTAGCTGGGCCAAAAACATTCAGTACTTC.

This clone was counted a single time. The chain joins TRBV11-2 to TRBJ1-4, with D possibly TRBD1 on 5 matching bases. CDR3 length: 14 amino acids. Trimming cost V 4 bases and J 8 bases, with 14 bases left between them. The germline V gene has CDR1 SGHAT and CDR2 FQNNGV. The CDR3 is CASSSPGGREKLFF. For the CDR3, the DNA is TGTGCCAGCAGCTCACCGGGGGGTCGAGAAAAACTGTTTTTT.

The chain recombines TRBV9 with TRBJ2-7; 8 bases line up with TRBD2. Germline V gives CDR1 SGDLS, CDR2 YYNGEE. After removal of 3 bases from V and 6 bases from J, the junction contained 11 bases not matched to a gene. The CDR3 spans 15 residues. CDR3 sequence: CASSDSGSIFGEQYF. CDR3 DNA sequence: TGTGCCAGCAGCGACAGCGGGAGTATCTTCGGCGAGCAGTACTTC.

This chain uses TRBV28 with TRBJ2-5; 11 nucleotides align to TRBD2. J lost 5 bases, V lost 7 bases, and 12 bases had no gene match. The length of the CDR3 is 16 residues. Germline CDR1 is MDHEN and CDR2 is SYDVKM. CDR3 in DNA: TGTGCCAGCACCCCTCGCGGGGTAGCGGGAGGGGAGACCCAGTACTTC. It translates to CASTPRGVAGGETQYF.

The V gene is TRBV28, the J gene TRBJ1-6; D ambiguous. CDR3 size: 16 residues. With 3 bases removed from V and 0 bases from J, the gap between germline ends came to 9 bases. Germline values: CDR1 MDHEN, CDR2 SYDVKM. CDR3 sequence: CASSFRRSSYNSPLHF. In DNA form, the CDR3 reads TGTGCCAGCAGTTTTAGGCGGAGCTCCTATAATTCACCCCTCCACTTT.

The rearrangement links TRBV19 to TRBJ1-5, with 9 bases matching TRBD1. The V gene end was trimmed by 3 bases and the J gene end by 2 bases; junction bases not matched to a gene: 8. This CDR3 comprises 17 residues. From germline, CDR1 is LNHDA and CDR2 SQIVND (reference sequence). For the CDR3, the DNA is TGTGCCAGTAGTATGAACAGGGGGCGCATAGGCAATCAGCCCCAGCATTTT. It translates to CASSMNRGRIGNQPQHF.

This clone has a single count. The gene calls are TRBV4-1 and TRBJ1-6, with TRBD1 identical over 10 bases. CDR3 length: 21 residues. After removal of 3 bases from V and 3 bases from J, the junction contained 17 bases not matched to a gene. Germline V gene data show CDR1 as MGHRA and CDR2 as YSYEKL. In nucleotides, the CDR3 is TGCGCCAGCAGCCAGGATTGGGTTCCGACAGGGGGCCCCTTCTATAATTCACCCCTCCACTTT. Translating it yields CASSQDWVPTGGPFYNSPLHF.

This chain uses TRBV24-1 with TRBJ2-5; 9 bases are a match to TRBD2. The CDR3 totals 15 residues. V was pared by 5 bases and J by 4 bases, with 7 bases of the junction left unmatched. In germline, CDR1 is KGHDR, CDR2 SFDVKD. CDR3 DNA: TGTGCCACCAGTGGCGTGGCGGGAGGGCCAGAGACCCAGTACTTC. Its translation: CATSGVAGGPETQYF.

The rearrangement joins TRBV5-1 to TRBJ2-3, with 10 bases aligning to TRBD2. The germline CDR1 and CDR2 sequences are SGHRS and YFSETQ. V dropped 0 bases and J dropped 2; count of bases not matched to a gene: 9. The CDR3 length is 18 residues. The CDR3 bases are TGCGCCAGCAGCTTGGGCCTTAGCGGGGGGCGGAACACAGATACGCAGTATTTT. Translation gives CASSLGLSGGRNTDTQYF.

The rearrangement uses TRBV19 and TRBJ2-7; D is ambiguous. Trimming took off 1 base at V and 7 bases at J, with 5 bases between the two ends. Germline CDR1 and CDR2: LNHDA and SQIVND (reference sequence). This CDR3 is built from 11 residues. The CDR3 loop reads CASSIGLEQYF. As DNA, the CDR3 is TGTGCCAGTAGTATAGGACTTGAGCAGTACTTC.

The V call is TRBV30, the J call TRBJ2-5; D possibly corresponds to TRBD2 (6 bases). V dropped 5 bases and J dropped 1 base, with 11 bases sitting between them. Per germline, CDR1 GTSNPN and CDR2 SVGIG (reference sequence). This CDR3 is 13 amino acids long. The CDR3 is CAWSAGTQETQYF. CDR3 bases: TGTGCCTGGTCGGCGGGGACCCAAGAGACCCAGTACTTC.

This clone was found once. V and J are TRBV7-9 and TRBJ2-5; no clear D gene. The germline CDR1 and CDR2 sequences are SEHNR and FQNEAQ (reference sequence). Between the trimmed V and J ends, which lost 7 bases and 1 base, there was a span of 10 bases. CDR3 size: 13 residues. The CDR3 DNA reads as TGTGCCAGCACCCAAGCGAGCCAAGAGACCCAGTACTTC. It translates to CASTQASQETQYF.

This clone was recorded once. V is TRBV2 and J is TRBJ1-5; 8 bases are shared with TRBD1. The CDR3 runs to 14 residues. Germline CDR1 reads SNHLY; CDR2 reads FYNNEI. Losses at the gene ends were 5 bases for V and 5 bases for J; bases not matched to a gene: 5. The CDR3 DNA reads as TGTGCCAGCAGTAAACAGGACAGGGATCAGCCCCAGCATTTT. Residues: CASSKQDRDQPQHF.

The chain carries TRBV5-1 and TRBJ2-1; D might be TRBD1 (6 bases). The CDR3 contains 12 residues. The V end lost 4 bases, the J end lost 10 bases, and 12 bases lay between the germline ends. Per the germline V gene, CDR1 is SGHRS and CDR2 is YFSETQ. CDR3 region: CASSLTGTEQFF. CDR3 sequence (DNA): TGCGCCAGCAGCCTGACCGGGACAGAGCAGTTCTTC.

V and J are TRBV19 and TRBJ1-1; TRBD1 matches 8 bases. Trimming cost V 3 bases and J 6 bases; bases outside gene matches: 9. The germline V gene has CDR1 LNHDA and CDR2 SQIVND (reference sequence). The CDR3 runs 15 residues. CDR3 nucleotide sequence: TGTGCCAGTAGTATCTGGGACAGGCCCAGCCCTGAAGCTTTCTTT. Translated: CASSIWDRPSPEAFF.

The chain joins TRBV18 to TRBJ1-2, with D possibly TRBD1 on 5 matching bases. Germline CDR1 reads KGHSH; CDR2 reads LQKENI. There are 15 residues in the CDR3. The V end lost 3 bases, the J end lost 0 bases, and 11 bases lay between the germline ends. DNA of the CDR3: TGTGCCAGCTCACCTCAGGGCCCCGCTAACTATGGCTACACCTTC. It codes for CASSPQGPANYGYTF.

This chain connects TRBV18 to TRBJ2-2, with unresolved D. The CDR3 totals 16 residues. V lost 2 bases, J lost 0 bases, and 10 bases lay in between. CDR1 and CDR2 from the germline V gene are KGHSH and LQKENI. CDR3 region: CASSPSQVANTGELFF. The CDR3 bases are TGTGCCAGCTCACCAAGTCAGGTTGCGAACACCGGGGAGCTGTTTTTT.

The J gene is TRBJ1-2, the V gene TRBV15, with D perhaps TRBD1 (6 bases). V shed 3 bases and J shed 3 bases, with 14 bases lying between them. Germline V gives CDR1 LNHNV, CDR2 YYDKDF (reference sequence). The CDR3 is 15 residues long. CDR3 region: CATSRGAGRDYGYTF. The CDR3 coding sequence is TGTGCCACCAGCAGGGGGGCAGGGCGGGACTATGGCTACACCTTC.

The chain uses TRBV24-1 and TRBJ2-6, with a tentative D call TRBD2 (5 bases). V was pared by 4 bases and J by 2 bases, with 8 bases between. Germline lookup yields CDR1 KGHDR and CDR2 SFDVKD. CDR3 length: 15 amino acids. The chain's CDR3 is CATSDASTGANVLTF. CDR3 sequence (DNA): TGTGCCACCAGTGACGCTAGCACTGGGGCCAACGTCCTGACTTTC.

The V and J genes are TRBV5-6 and TRBJ1-2; D may be TRBD1 (5 bases). This CDR3 spans 15 amino acids. Germline V gene lookup returns CDR1 SGHDT and CDR2 YYEEEE. The V end was cut by 0 bases, the J end by 4 bases, with 13 bases between. The chain's CDR3 is CASSLGPGFGYGYTF. CDR3 sequence (DNA): TGTGCCAGCAGCTTGGGACCAGGGTTCGGCTATGGCTACACCTTC.